These 26 T cell receptor beta chains came from one sample sequenced in a study of T cell repertoires in cytomegalovirus infection (dated by TCRdb to between 2017 and 2020). The antigens of these receptors remain unknown. Sequencing was carried out with an Illumina HiSeq 1500. TCRdb reprocessing: public reads trimmed at Q25 with fastp, clones called with MiXCR, in-frame beta chains kept. For every CDR3 protein sequence, its rows merge into one entry that carries the most common genes and DNA. Within this sample are hundreds of thousands of distinct CDR3 sequences, with 30% to 40% of them counted one time only. The ten largest make up roughly 18% of the sample. Reading the label with the study, this specimen's treatment or condition is: in vitro stimulation with specific CMV peptide epitopes to enrich CMV-specific T cells. The source was cultured PBMCs, collected from culture after CMV antigen stimulation. These receptors were collected from a human donor in good health (CMV status not recorded). Some clones in this sample may be carry-over from other donors' samples.

In its sample, this clonotype was seen a few times. The chain combines TRBV15 with TRBJ2-5; the D is unclear. This CDR3 is 12 amino acids long. Looked up from germline, CDR1 is LNHNV and CDR2 is YYDKDF (reference sequence). V was cut by 0 bases and J by 5 bases, with 4 bases left in between. CDR3 DNA sequence: TGTGCCACCAGCAGAGAATGGGAGACCCAGTACTTC. Translating it yields CATSREWETQYF. Full variable domain (rest looked up from reference TRBV15 and TRBJ2-5): DAMVIQNPRYQVTQFGKPVTLSCSQTLNHNVMYWYQQKSSQAPKLLFHYYDKDFNNEADTPDNFQSRRPNTSFCFLDIRSPGLGDTAMYLCATSREWETQYFGPGTRLLVL.

There are many counts of this clonotype. The chain joins TRBV11-2 to TRBJ1-1; 9 bases fit TRBD1. Germline CDR1 reads SGHAT; CDR2 reads FQNNGV. V trimming: 1 base; J trimming: 1 base; junction bases outside the gene matches: 7. This CDR3 has 17 residues. The CDR3, as DNA: TGTGCCAGCAGCTTAGGAGTGGGACAGGGTGGGAACACTGAAGCTTTCTTT. This codes for CASSLGVGQGGNTEAFF.

V and J are TRBV7-2 and TRBJ2-7; tentative D call: TRBD1 (6 bases). Trimming shortened V by 5 bases and J by 5 bases, and 22 bases separated the two germline ends. The CDR3 runs 16 residues. The germline CDR1 and CDR2 sequences are SGHTA and FQGNSA. Here the CDR3 reads CASSTQMGQGSHEQYF. DNA of the CDR3: TGTGCCAGCAGCACGCAGATGGGGCAGGGGTCCCACGAGCAGTACTTC.

This clonotype was recorded once. The CDR3 nucleotides read TGCAGTGCTAAATCCTGGGGCGCCAATGGCTACACCTTC. Its protein is CSAKSWGANGYTF. The V gene is TRBV20-1, the J gene TRBJ1-2, with D possibly TRBD1 on 5 matching bases. CDR1 and CDR2 (germline): DFQATT, SNEGSKA (reference sequence). This CDR3 is built from 13 residues. The V end was cut by 4 bases, the J end by 6 bases, with 15 bases between.

The gene calls are TRBV5-4 and TRBJ2-5, with TRBD1 as a possible D gene (6 bases). The V gene's germline CDR1 is SGHNT and CDR2 YYREEE (reference sequence). V lost 4 bases and J lost 5, with 18 bases in between. The CDR3 length is 15 residues. CDR3 DNA sequence: TGTGCCAGCAGCCCACCTTGGGGACACCGGGAGACCCAGTACTTC. This encodes CASSPPWGHRETQYF. Variable domain in full (rest from reference TRBV5-4 and TRBJ2-5): ETGVTQSPTHLIKTRGQQVTLRCSSQSGHNTVSWYQQALGQGPQFIFQYYREEENGRGNFPPRFSGLQFPNYSSELNVNALELDDSALYLCASSPPWGHRETQYFGPGTRLLVL.

The V and J genes are TRBV12-3 or TRBV12-4 and TRBJ1-1, with TRBD1 as a possible D gene (5 bases). The CDR3 consists of 13 residues. V lost 5 bases and J lost 3, with 10 bases in between. As DNA, the CDR3 is TGTGCCAGCAGTCTGGGGGTATACACTGAAGCTTTCTTT. Its protein is CASSLGVYTEAFF.

This clonotype turned up a few times. The V gene is TRBV12-3 or TRBV12-4, the J gene TRBJ2-7, with D unclear. The V and J ends lost 7 bases and 4 bases respectively, with 14 bases between them. The CDR3 loop spans 13 amino acids. CDR3 coding DNA: TGTGCCAGCAAGGTCAGGAGTGGATACGAGCAGTACTTC. Encoded protein: CASKVRSGYEQYF.

This clonotype was counted only a few times. The V and J genes are TRBV11-2 and TRBJ2-3, with TRBD2 matching over 10 bases. Per germline, CDR1 SGHAT and CDR2 FQNNGV. V was clipped by 1 base and J by 4 bases; unmatched bases: 11. CDR3 length: 18 residues. The CDR3 spells CASSLVDPVGLASDTQYF. CDR3 in DNA: TGTGCCAGCAGCTTAGTAGACCCGGTGGGACTAGCGTCAGATACGCAGTATTTT.

The gene calls are TRBV7-2 and TRBJ2-1; 9 bases are a match to TRBD1. CDR3 length equals 15 residues. Germline CDR1 and CDR2: SGHTA and FQGNSA. Trimming removed 2 bases from V and 3 bases from J; junction bases left unmatched: 2. In DNA, the CDR3 is TGTGCCAGCAGCTTAAACAGGGGGCTCTACAATGAGCAGTTCTTC. Translation gives CASSLNRGLYNEQFF.

As concerns this clonotype: Since no conserved phenylalanine or tryptophan closes the CDR3, a read error is the likely cause. The gene calls are TRBV7-2 and TRBJ2-5, with TRBD1 matching 8 bases. The CDR3 spans 16 residues. J was trimmed by 6 bases and V by 5 bases; bases with no gene match: 14. Looked up from germline, CDR1 is SGHTA and CDR2 is FQGNSA. CDR3 protein: CASSPIPNQGAKTQYL. CDR3 nucleotides: TGTGCCAGCAGCCCAATACCAAACCAGGGGGCAAAGACCCAGTACTTA.

V is TRBV2 and J is TRBJ2-1, with D possibly being TRBD1 (5 bases). Trimming took off 6 bases at V and 6 bases at J, with 6 bases between the two ends. The CDR3 loop spans 11 amino acids. Per the germline V gene, CDR1 is SNHLY and CDR2 is FYNNEI. The CDR3 is CASRTANEQFF. The CDR3 DNA sequence: TGTGCCAGCAGGACAGCCAATGAGCAGTTCTTC.

The V and J genes are TRBV6-1 and TRBJ1-1; possible D gene TRBD1, 5 bases. Looked up from germline, CDR1 is MNHNS and CDR2 is SASEGT. Trimming took 4 bases from V and 4 from J, leaving 13 bases between them. The CDR3 sequence is 14 residues long. The DNA for the CDR3 is TGTGCCAGCAGTGTCAGGGCGACAAGCACTGAAGCTTTCTTT. Protein: CASSVRATSTEAFF.

In its sample, this clonotype was seen a few times. This chain uses TRBV2 with TRBJ2-1; 10 nucleotides line up with TRBD1. From germline, CDR1 is SNHLY and CDR2 FYNNEI. The junction had 18 bases not matched to a gene; V was cut back by 4 bases and J by 6 bases. This CDR3 comprises 19 residues. Written as DNA, the CDR3 is TGTGCCAGCAGTGCTAGGGTGGCGACAGGGGGCTCCCGGGGCAATGAGCAGTTCTTC. Residues: CASSARVATGGSRGNEQFF.

In this sample, this clonotype turned up a few times. This chain connects TRBV28 to TRBJ2-2, with 14 positions matching TRBD2. The CDR3 has 17 amino acids. Germline V gives CDR1 MDHEN, CDR2 SYDVKM. The J segment lost 1 base and the V segment lost 5 bases, leaving 3 bases of the junction unmatched. CDR3 sequence: CASSLGTSGGNTGELFF. The CDR3 DNA follows: TGTGCCAGCAGTCTGGGGACTAGCGGGGGGAACACCGGGGAGCTGTTTTTT.

This sequence joins TRBV7-9 and TRBJ2-1; 15 nucleotides agree with TRBD2. The length of the CDR3 is 15 residues. The germline CDR1 and CDR2 sequences are SEHNR and FQNEAQ (reference sequence). The trim removed 5 bases at V and 9 bases at J, leaving 5 bases unmatched. In DNA form, the CDR3 reads TGTGCCAGCAGCCCCGGACTAGCGGGGGGGCGTGAGCAGTTCTTC. Its protein is CASSPGLAGGREQFF.

The rearrangement joins TRBV19 to TRBJ2-7, with TRBD2 matching 8 bases. Trimming took 3 bases from V and 2 from J; bases not matched to a gene: 3. Germline loops: CDR1 LNHDA, CDR2 SQIVND (reference sequence). The CDR3 runs 14 residues. DNA for the CDR3: TGTGCCAGTAGTATGCGACTAGCGACCTACGAGCAGTACTTC. This codes for CASSMRLATYEQYF.

The V call is TRBV12-5, the J call TRBJ1-5; D is perhaps TRBD1 (5 bases). This CDR3 region has 16 residues. Between the trimmed V and J ends, which lost 4 bases and 6 bases, there was a span of 19 bases. CDR1 is LGHNT, CDR2 FRNRAP, per germline. The CDR3 DNA reads TGTGCTAGTGGTTGCCCCCGCCCGGGGCAGGTTCAGCCCCAGCATTTT. Protein product: CASGCPRPGQVQPQHF.

At least ten counts were recorded for this clonotype. The chain carries TRBV7-9 and TRBJ1-4; no clear D. CDR1 and CDR2 (germline): SEHNR, FQNEAQ (reference sequence). V gave up 5 bases and J gave up 1 base, with 8 bases separating them. This CDR3 region has 14 residues. CDR3 DNA: TGTGCCAGCAGCATCAGTGGAACTAATGAAAAACTGTTTTTT. It translates to CASSISGTNEKLFF.

The chain's CDR3 is CATKGLALETQYF. The CDR3 coding sequence is TGTGCCACAAAGGGACTAGCGCTGGAGACCCAGTACTTC. This chain connects TRBV6-1 to TRBJ2-5; TRBD2 agrees at 10 bases. The germline CDR1 and CDR2 sequences are MNHNS and SASEGT. This CDR3 spans 13 amino acids. Trimming cost V 10 bases and J 5 bases; bases outside gene matches: 7.

The chain combines TRBV6-2 or TRBV6-3 with TRBJ2-2, with 9 nucleotides matching TRBD2. The CDR3 is 15 residues long. With 7 bases clipped from V and 9 bases from J, the junction kept 12 bases outside the gene matches. The germline gives CDR1 MNHEY, CDR2 SVGEGT. The CDR3 protein is CASTPATSGRRELFF. CDR3 bases: TGTGCCAGCACCCCGGCGACTAGCGGCCGACGGGAGCTGTTTTTT.

This clonotype was seen only a few times. The rearrangement links TRBV10-3 to TRBJ2-1; maybe TRBD1 (5 bases). The V gene lost 10 bases and the J gene lost 6 bases, with 22 bases spanning the gap. The V gene's germline CDR1 is ENHRY and CDR2 SYGVKD. The CDR3 sequence is 15 residues long. The CDR3 spells CATNRTKEYFNEQFF. The CDR3 DNA sequence: TGTGCCACCAACAGGACCAAAGAGTACTTCAATGAGCAGTTCTTC.

This chain connects TRBV2 to TRBJ2-3; TRBD1 matches at 9 bases. V was pared by 5 bases and J by 5 bases, with 8 bases of the junction left unmatched. There are 15 residues in the CDR3. CDR1 and CDR2 (germline): SNHLY, FYNNEI. The CDR3 loop is CASSPTGGGEDTQYF. In DNA form, the CDR3 reads TGTGCCAGCAGTCCTACAGGGGGCGGAGAAGATACGCAGTATTTT.

This clonotype has a handful of counts. This chain links TRBV5-1 with TRBJ1-2, with no clear D. The ends were cut back, 3 bases at V and 7 bases at J, with 19 bases in the middle. From germline, CDR1 is SGHRS and CDR2 YFSETQ. The CDR3 is made up of 15 amino acids. The CDR3 loop is CASSWADIPSGGYTF. CDR3 coding DNA: TGCGCCAGCAGCTGGGCGGATATCCCATCTGGTGGCTACACCTTC.

Many counts were recorded for this clonotype. The chain employs TRBV7-9 and TRBJ1-3; D uncertain. CDR1 is SEHNR, CDR2 FQNEAQ, per germline (reference sequence). The V and J ends lost 4 bases and 0 bases respectively, with 10 bases between them. The length of the CDR3 is 15 residues. The CDR3 sequence: CASSYRASSGNTIYF. The CDR3 DNA is TGTGCCAGCAGCTACCGGGCCTCCTCTGGAAACACCATATATTTT.

The chain has TRBV7-2 and TRBJ2-5; 11 bases are a match to TRBD2. The CDR3 has 15 residues. After removal of 5 bases from V and 5 bases from J, the junction contained 7 bases not matched to a gene. Germline V gene lookup returns CDR1 SGHTA and CDR2 FQGNSA. CDR3 bases: TGTGCCAGCAGCCCACTAGCGGGAGTGGGGGAGACCCAGTACTTC. Residues: CASSPLAGVGETQYF.

Points on this clonotype: Given a much more abundant clone one base away, this may be a read error. The chain is built from TRBV7-8 and TRBJ2-4, with D maybe TRBD1 (6 bases). The CDR3 spans 17 residues. Germline CDR1 reads SGHVS; CDR2 reads FQNEAQ. CDR3 DNA sequence: TGTGCCAGCAGCTGGGGGCCTGGGAGATTAGCCAAAAACATTCGGTACTTC. Translated: CASSWGPGRLAKNIRYF.